This T cell receptor beta chain derives from a study of blood T cell repertoires in COVID-19. The CDR3 extends over 14 amino acids. Trimming removed 6 bases at V and 5 bases at J, with 15 bases between. Germline CDR1 MNHNY, CDR2 SVGAGI (reference sequence). TCRdb keeps only in-frame clones here, not all; method: immunoSEQ multiplex PCR. The sample has roughly 390,000 clones; roughly 86% are singletons. This chain links TRBV6-6 with TRBJ2-3, with TRBD1 as a possible D gene (6 bases). Sequencing was done on a sample of peripheral blood. The origin of this receptor is a woman in her twenties or thirties with COVID-19, enrolled during active disease. The CDR3 sequence: CASREQGRGDTQYF. The CDR3 DNA sequence: TGTGCCAGCAGGGAACAGGGAAGAGGAGATACGCAGTATTTT.